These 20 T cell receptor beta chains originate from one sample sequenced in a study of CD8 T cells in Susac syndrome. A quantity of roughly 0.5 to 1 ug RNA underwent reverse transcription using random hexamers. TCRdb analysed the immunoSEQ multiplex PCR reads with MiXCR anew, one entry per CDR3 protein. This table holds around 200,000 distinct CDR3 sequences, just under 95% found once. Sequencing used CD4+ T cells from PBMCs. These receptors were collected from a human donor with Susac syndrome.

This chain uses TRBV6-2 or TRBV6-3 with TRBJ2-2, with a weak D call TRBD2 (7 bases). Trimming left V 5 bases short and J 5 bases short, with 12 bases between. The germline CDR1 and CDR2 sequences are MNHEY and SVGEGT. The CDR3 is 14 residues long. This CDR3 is CASSRGGRTGELFF. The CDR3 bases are TGTGCCAGCAGTAGGGGGGGTCGAACCGGGGAGCTGTTTTTT.

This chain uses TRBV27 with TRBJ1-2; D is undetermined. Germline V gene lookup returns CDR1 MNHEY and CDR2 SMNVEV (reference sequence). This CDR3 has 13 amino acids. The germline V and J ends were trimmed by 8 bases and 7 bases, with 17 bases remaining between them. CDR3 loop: CASSPWGVGGYTF. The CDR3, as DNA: TGTGCCAGCTCCCCGTGGGGTGTTGGTGGCTACACCTTC.

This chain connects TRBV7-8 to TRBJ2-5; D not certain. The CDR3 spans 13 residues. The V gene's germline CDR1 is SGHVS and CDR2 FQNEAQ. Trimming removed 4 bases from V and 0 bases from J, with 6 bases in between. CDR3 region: CASSSQYQETQYF. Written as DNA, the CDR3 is TGTGCCAGCAGCTCCCAATACCAAGAGACCCAGTACTTC.

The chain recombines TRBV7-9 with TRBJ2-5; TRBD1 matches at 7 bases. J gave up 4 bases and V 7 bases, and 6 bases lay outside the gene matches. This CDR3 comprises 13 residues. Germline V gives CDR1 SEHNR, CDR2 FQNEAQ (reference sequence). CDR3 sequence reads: CASIQDRVETQYF. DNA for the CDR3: TGTGCCAGCATCCAAGACAGGGTAGAGACCCAGTACTTC.

CDR3 DNA sequence: TGTGCCACCAGTGGAGGGGGCGGAAACACCATATATTTT. Protein sequence: CATSGGGGNTIYF. J is TRBJ1-3 and V is TRBV24-1, with TRBD1 identical over 7 bases. V lost 5 bases and J lost 4; bases outside the gene matches: 1. The CDR3 totals 13 residues. The germline V gene has CDR1 KGHDR and CDR2 SFDVKD.

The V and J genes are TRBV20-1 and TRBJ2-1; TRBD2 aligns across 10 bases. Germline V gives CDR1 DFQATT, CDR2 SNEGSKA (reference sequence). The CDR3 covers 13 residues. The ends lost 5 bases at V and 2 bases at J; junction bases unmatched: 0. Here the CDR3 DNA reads TGCAGTGCTGGACTAGCGGCCTACAATGAGCAGTTCTTC. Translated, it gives CSAGLAAYNEQFF.

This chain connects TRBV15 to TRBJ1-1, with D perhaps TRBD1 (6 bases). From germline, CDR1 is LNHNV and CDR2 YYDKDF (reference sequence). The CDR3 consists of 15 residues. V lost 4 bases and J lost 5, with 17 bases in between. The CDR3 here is CATSTYGRGWTEAFF. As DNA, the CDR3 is TGTGCCACCAGCACCTACGGGAGGGGGTGGACTGAAGCTTTCTTT.

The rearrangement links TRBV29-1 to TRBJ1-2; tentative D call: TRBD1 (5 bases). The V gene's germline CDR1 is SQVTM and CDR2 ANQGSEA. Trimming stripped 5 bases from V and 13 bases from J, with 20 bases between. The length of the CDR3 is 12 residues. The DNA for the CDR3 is TGCAGCGTTCCTATTTTCTGGAAGGGGCCCACCTTC. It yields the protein CSVPIFWKGPTF.

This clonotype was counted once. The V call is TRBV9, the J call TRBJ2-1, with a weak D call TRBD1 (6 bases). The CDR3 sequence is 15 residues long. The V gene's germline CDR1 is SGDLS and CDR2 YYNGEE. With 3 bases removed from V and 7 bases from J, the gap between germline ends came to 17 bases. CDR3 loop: CASSGTGQISNEQFF. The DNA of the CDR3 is TGTGCCAGCAGCGGAACAGGGCAGATTTCTAATGAGCAGTTCTTC.

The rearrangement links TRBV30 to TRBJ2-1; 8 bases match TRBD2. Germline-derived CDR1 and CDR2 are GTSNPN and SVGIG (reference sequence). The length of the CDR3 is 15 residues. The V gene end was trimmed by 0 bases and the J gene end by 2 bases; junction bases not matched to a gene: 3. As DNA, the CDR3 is TGTGCCTGGAGTGTATCGGGGGGGCCCTACAATGAGCAGTTCTTC. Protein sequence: CAWSVSGGPYNEQFF.

CDR3 residues: CAWSYRGGYTF. The CDR3 nucleotides are TGTGCCTGGAGTTACAGGGGCGGCTACACCTTC. V gene TRBV30 combines with J gene TRBJ1-2; 7 bases are a match to TRBD1. Germline values: CDR1 GTSNPN, CDR2 SVGIG (reference sequence). The CDR3 has 11 amino acids. V lost 2 bases, J lost 8 bases, and 2 bases stayed unmatched.

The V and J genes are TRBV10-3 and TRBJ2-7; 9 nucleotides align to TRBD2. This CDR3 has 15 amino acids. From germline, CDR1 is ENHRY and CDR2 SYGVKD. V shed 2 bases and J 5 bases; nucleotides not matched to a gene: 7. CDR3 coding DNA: TGTGCCATCAGTGAGAGTAGCGGGAGATCGGACGAGCAGTACTTC. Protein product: CAISESSGRSDEQYF.

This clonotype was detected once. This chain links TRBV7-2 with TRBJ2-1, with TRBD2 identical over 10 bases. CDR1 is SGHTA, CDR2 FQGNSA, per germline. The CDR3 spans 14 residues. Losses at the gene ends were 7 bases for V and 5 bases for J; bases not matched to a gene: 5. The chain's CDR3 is CASNSAGGDNEQFF. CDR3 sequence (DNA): TGTGCCAGCAACTCAGCGGGGGGGGACAATGAGCAGTTCTTC.

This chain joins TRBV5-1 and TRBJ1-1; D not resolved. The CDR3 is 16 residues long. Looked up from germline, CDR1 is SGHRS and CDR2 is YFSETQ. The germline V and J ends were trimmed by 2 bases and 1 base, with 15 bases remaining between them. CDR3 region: CASSFGLSSGNTEAFF. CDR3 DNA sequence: TGCGCCAGCAGCTTTGGGTTATCTTCGGGGAACACTGAAGCTTTCTTT.

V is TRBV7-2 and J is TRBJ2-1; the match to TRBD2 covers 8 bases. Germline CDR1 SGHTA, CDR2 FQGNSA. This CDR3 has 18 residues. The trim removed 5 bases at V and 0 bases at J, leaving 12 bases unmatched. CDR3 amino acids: CASSRRGSGVSSYNEQFF. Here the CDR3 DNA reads TGTGCCAGCAGCCGGAGGGGTAGCGGGGTTAGCTCCTACAATGAGCAGTTCTTC.

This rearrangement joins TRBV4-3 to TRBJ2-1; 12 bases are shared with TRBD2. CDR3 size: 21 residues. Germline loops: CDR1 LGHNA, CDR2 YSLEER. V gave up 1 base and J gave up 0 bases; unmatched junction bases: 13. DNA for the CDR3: TGCGCCAGCAGCCAAGTTTCGGGACTAGCGGGTTACCCTAGCTCCTACAATGAGCAGTTCTTC. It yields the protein CASSQVSGLAGYPSSYNEQFF.

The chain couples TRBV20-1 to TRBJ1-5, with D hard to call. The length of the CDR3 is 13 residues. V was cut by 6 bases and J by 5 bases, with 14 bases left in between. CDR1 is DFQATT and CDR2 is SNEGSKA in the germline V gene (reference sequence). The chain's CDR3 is CSALERVDQPQHF. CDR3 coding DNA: TGCAGTGCCCTGGAGAGGGTTGATCAGCCCCAGCATTTT.

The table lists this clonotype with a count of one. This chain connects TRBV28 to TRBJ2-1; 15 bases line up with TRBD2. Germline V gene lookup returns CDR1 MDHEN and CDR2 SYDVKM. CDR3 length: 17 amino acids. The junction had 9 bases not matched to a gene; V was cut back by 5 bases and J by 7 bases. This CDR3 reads CASSPNLGLAGGNEQFF. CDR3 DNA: TGTGCCAGCAGTCCCAACCTAGGACTAGCGGGAGGGAATGAGCAGTTCTTC.

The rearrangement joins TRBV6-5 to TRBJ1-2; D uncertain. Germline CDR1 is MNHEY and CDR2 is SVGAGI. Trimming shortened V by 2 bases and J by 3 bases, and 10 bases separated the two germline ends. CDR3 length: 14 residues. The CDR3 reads CASSYRRVHYGYTF. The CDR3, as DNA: TGTGCCAGCAGTTACCGTAGGGTCCACTATGGCTACACCTTC.

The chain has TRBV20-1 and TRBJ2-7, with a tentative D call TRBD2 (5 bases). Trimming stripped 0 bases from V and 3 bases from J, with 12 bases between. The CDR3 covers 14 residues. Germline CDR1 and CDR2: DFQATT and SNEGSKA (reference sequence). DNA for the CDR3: TGCAGTGCTAGAGATAGCTTCGGGGACTACGAGCAGTACTTC. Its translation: CSARDSFGDYEQYF.